The rows below give T cell receptor beta chains drawn from one sample of a study of blood T cells in healthy people across ages. TCRdb independently ran MiXCR on the 5' RACE reads; one entry per CDR3 protein. The sample includes some 1.7 million distinct CDR3 sequences, roughly 28% of them seen just once. Sequenced input: blood. The receptors shown here come from a woman aged 25 to 45 in good health. Each CDR3 is given with its conserved first and last residue. The order of the fields is V gene, D gene, J gene, clone size, CDR3 DNA, CDR3 protein. D genes are given only for firm matches. Clone size is shown for a subset of rows, as once, few, many or a class of expanded clone.

V gene: TRBV7-6; D gene: .; J gene: TRBJ2-5; clone size: many; CDR3 DNA: TGTGCCAGCAGCTTAAATTGGGGTCAGCAAGAGACCCAGTACTTC; CDR3 protein: CASSLNWGQQETQYF
V gene: TRBV20-1; D gene: .; J gene: TRBJ2-3; clone size: .; CDR3 DNA: TGCAGTGCTAGAAGAGGTGTTTCAGGGAAGAACCCGGAGGATACGCAGTATTTT; CDR3 protein: CSARRGVSGKNPEDTQYF
V gene: TRBV4-1; D gene: .; J gene: TRBJ1-2; clone size: .; CDR3 DNA: TGCGCCAGCAGCCACCCTACCCCCGACAGAGACTATGGCTACACCTTC; CDR3 protein: CASSHPTPDRDYGYTF
V gene: TRBV5-1; D gene: TRBD1; J gene: TRBJ2-1; clone size: many; CDR3 DNA: TGCGCCAGCACCCCCGGGACAGGGCTGTACAATGAGCAGTTCTTC; CDR3 protein: CASTPGTGLYNEQFF
V gene: TRBV10-2; D gene: .; J gene: TRBJ1-2; clone size: many; CDR3 DNA: TGCGCCAGCAGTGATTCAGGGACTAACTATGGCTACACCTTC; CDR3 protein: CASSDSGTNYGYTF
V gene: TRBV27; D gene: .; J gene: TRBJ2-7; clone size: .; CDR3 DNA: TGTGCCAGCAGTTCATCCTTCGGGCCCTCCTACGAGCAGTACTTC; CDR3 protein: CASSSSFGPSYEQYF
V gene: TRBV7-3; D gene: TRBD1; J gene: TRBJ2-7; clone size: .; CDR3 DNA: TGTGCCAGCAGCCCCTGGGGCCAACAGGGGGACTACGAGCAGTACTTC; CDR3 protein: CASSPWGQQGDYEQYF
V gene: TRBV4-1; D gene: TRBD1; J gene: TRBJ1-2; clone size: .; CDR3 DNA: TGCGCCAGCAGCCAAGCCCCGACAGGGCAACCTTATGGCTACACCTTC; CDR3 protein: CASSQAPTGQPYGYTF
V gene: TRBV5-1; D gene: .; J gene: TRBJ2-7; clone size: many; CDR3 DNA: TGCGCCAGCAGCTTGACAGGGTCCTACGAGCAGTACTTC; CDR3 protein: CASSLTGSYEQYF
V gene: TRBV29-1; D gene: .; J gene: TRBJ2-7; clone size: many; CDR3 DNA: TGCAGCGTTGGAGGCTACGAGCAGTACTTC; CDR3 protein: CSVGGYEQYF
V gene: TRBV14; D gene: .; J gene: TRBJ2-3; clone size: few; CDR3 DNA: TGTGCCAGCAGCCTGGGATACTCGGGAGATACGCAGTATTTT; CDR3 protein: CASSLGYSGDTQYF
V gene: TRBV3-1; D gene: .; J gene: TRBJ2-4; clone size: many; CDR3 DNA: TGTGCCAGCAGCGACCCGGCTGGATTAGCCAAAAACATTCAGTACTTC; CDR3 protein: CASSDPAGLAKNIQYF
V gene: TRBV5-1; D gene: TRBD2; J gene: TRBJ2-1; clone size: few; CDR3 DNA: TGCGCCAGCAGCAGCGGGGGGGCTATCAATGAGCAGTTCTTC; CDR3 protein: CASSSGGAINEQFF
V gene: TRBV12-3/TRBV12-4; D gene: .; J gene: TRBJ1-2; clone size: few; CDR3 DNA: TGTGCCAGCAGTTTTGGGGGGACCTATGGCTACACCTTC; CDR3 protein: CASSFGGTYGYTF
V gene: TRBV6-2/TRBV6-3; D gene: .; J gene: TRBJ1-6; clone size: few; CDR3 DNA: TGTGCCAGCAGAGGGACCGCCTATAATTCACCCCTCCACTTT; CDR3 protein: CASRGTAYNSPLHF
V gene: TRBV28; D gene: TRBD2; J gene: TRBJ2-1; clone size: few; CDR3 DNA: TGTGCCAGCAGCCGCGATGGACTAGCGGGGCCTAATGAGCAGTTCTTC; CDR3 protein: CASSRDGLAGPNEQFF
V gene: TRBV30; D gene: .; J gene: TRBJ1-2; clone size: few; CDR3 DNA: TGTGCCTGGAGTACGGGAAGCGTGGACTATGGCTACACCTTC; CDR3 protein: CAWSTGSVDYGYTF
V gene: TRBV15; D gene: TRBD2; J gene: TRBJ2-3; clone size: .; CDR3 DNA: TGTGCCACCAGCAGAGATCGCGGGGGGTCAGATACGCAGTATTTT; CDR3 protein: CATSRDRGGSDTQYF
V gene: TRBV3-1; D gene: .; J gene: TRBJ1-5; clone size: few; CDR3 DNA: TGTGCCAGCAGCCAAGGAGGTTCCCATCAGCCCCAGCATTTT; CDR3 protein: CASSQGGSHQPQHF
V gene: TRBV21-1; D gene: .; J gene: TRBJ2-1; clone size: many; CDR3 DNA: TGTGCCAGTAAAGCCGGAGGGGACAATGAGCAGTTCTTC; CDR3 protein: CASKAGGDNEQFF
V gene: TRBV20-1; D gene: .; J gene: TRBJ1-3; clone size: .; CDR3 DNA: TGCAGTGCTAGCCCCGGAACTGGAAACACCATATATTTT; CDR3 protein: CSASPGTGNTIYF
V gene: TRBV2; D gene: TRBD1; J gene: TRBJ2-1; clone size: many; CDR3 DNA: TGTGCCAGCAGTGAGGAGACAGGGAAAGATGAGCAGTTCTTC; CDR3 protein: CASSEETGKDEQFF
V gene: TRBV20-1; D gene: .; J gene: TRBJ1-3; clone size: .; CDR3 DNA: TGCAGTGCTAGTCCCGGAAATCCGTCGGCTGGAAACACCATATATTTT; CDR3 protein: CSASPGNPSAGNTIYF
V gene: TRBV5-1; D gene: .; J gene: TRBJ1-1; clone size: .; CDR3 DNA: TGCGCCAGCAGCTTGGCCGCCCAGCCAGTCATGAACACTGAAGCTTTCTTT; CDR3 protein: CASSLAAQPVMNTEAFF
V gene: TRBV5-1; D gene: .; J gene: TRBJ2-3; clone size: .; CDR3 DNA: TGCGCCAGCAGCTCACTATTATCATCTGATACGCAGTATTTT; CDR3 protein: CASSSLLSSDTQYF
V gene: TRBV4-3; D gene: .; J gene: TRBJ2-7; clone size: many; CDR3 DNA: TGCGCCAGCAGCCAAACAAAGGGGAAACCTCCGCAGTACTTC; CDR3 protein: CASSQTKGKPPQYF
V gene: TRBV5-1; D gene: .; J gene: TRBJ2-5; clone size: many; CDR3 DNA: TGTGCCAGCAGCTTGGTAGTCCAAGAGACCCAGTACTTC; CDR3 protein: CASSLVVQETQYF
V gene: TRBV5-5; D gene: .; J gene: TRBJ1-2; clone size: few; CDR3 DNA: TGTGCCAGCAGCTTGGGAATGGACAGCCGGGGCTACACCTTC; CDR3 protein: CASSLGMDSRGYTF
V gene: TRBV5-6; D gene: .; J gene: TRBJ2-7; clone size: .; CDR3 DNA: TGTGCCAGCAGCTTGGTCGGGTCGGGAAGGAACGAGCAGTACTTC; CDR3 protein: CASSLVGSGRNEQYF
V gene: TRBV2; D gene: .; J gene: TRBJ2-3; clone size: few; CDR3 DNA: TGTGCCAGCAACAGCGGAATCACAGATACGCAGTATTTT; CDR3 protein: CASNSGITDTQYF
V gene: TRBV29-1; D gene: TRBD1; J gene: TRBJ1-2; clone size: many; CDR3 DNA: TGCAGCGTTGAGATGAGGACAGGCAACTATGGCTACACCTTC; CDR3 protein: CSVEMRTGNYGYTF
V gene: TRBV20-1; D gene: TRBD2; J gene: TRBJ2-7; clone size: .; CDR3 DNA: TGCAGTGCTCCCTCTAGCGGGGACTCCTACGAGCAGTACTTC; CDR3 protein: CSAPSSGDSYEQYF
V gene: TRBV7-9; D gene: .; J gene: TRBJ1-5; clone size: .; CDR3 DNA: TGTGCCAGCACCTTCCTCCTTTGGCGGCCCCAGCATTTT; CDR3 protein: CASTFLLWRPQHF
V gene: TRBV30; D gene: .; J gene: TRBJ1-2; clone size: few; CDR3 DNA: TGTGCCTGGAGTAAGGGCATTAGCTACTATGGCTACACCTTC; CDR3 protein: CAWSKGISYYGYTF
V gene: TRBV21-1; D gene: .; J gene: TRBJ2-1; clone size: .; CDR3 DNA: TGTGCCAGCAGCAAAGTCGAGGGCTGGTGGTTAAATGAGCAGTTCTTC; CDR3 protein: CASSKVEGWWLNEQFF
V gene: TRBV20-1; D gene: .; J gene: TRBJ2-1; clone size: many; CDR3 DNA: TGCAGTGCCAATGGCGGTTTTTCCTACAATGAGCAGTTCTTC; CDR3 protein: CSANGGFSYNEQFF
V gene: TRBV4-2; D gene: TRBD1; J gene: TRBJ2-1; clone size: few; CDR3 DNA: TGTGCCAGCAGAAAAGACAGGGCTGAGCAGTTCTTC; CDR3 protein: CASRKDRAEQFF
V gene: TRBV27; D gene: .; J gene: TRBJ2-1; clone size: .; CDR3 DNA: TGTGCCAGAATCCGAATGGCGGGCCCCTTCGCGAATGAGCAGTTCTTC; CDR3 protein: CARIRMAGPFANEQFF
V gene: TRBV20-1; D gene: .; J gene: TRBJ1-5; clone size: .; CDR3 DNA: TGCAGTGCTAGATTCACAGCTAGCAATCAGCCCCAGCATTTT; CDR3 protein: CSARFTASNQPQHF
V gene: TRBV3-1; D gene: .; J gene: TRBJ2-5; clone size: .; CDR3 DNA: TGTGCCAGCAGGCCGGGACGTCTAAAAGAGACCCAGTACTTC; CDR3 protein: CASRPGRLKETQYF
V gene: TRBV6-5; D gene: TRBD1; J gene: TRBJ2-7; clone size: .; CDR3 DNA: TGTGCCAGCAGTTACTTCGGGACAGGGGTCAACGAGCAGTACTTC; CDR3 protein: CASSYFGTGVNEQYF
V gene: TRBV29-1; D gene: .; J gene: TRBJ2-2; clone size: few; CDR3 DNA: TGCAGCGTCCGCGACAGTGGTTGGACCGGGGAGCTGTTTTTT; CDR3 protein: CSVRDSGWTGELFF
V gene: TRBV20-1; D gene: TRBD2; J gene: TRBJ2-7; clone size: .; CDR3 DNA: TGCAGTGCTAATGGACCCTTAGGGCTGCGGGGGATTTACGAGCAGTACTTC; CDR3 protein: CSANGPLGLRGIYEQYF
V gene: TRBV5-1; D gene: .; J gene: TRBJ1-6; clone size: many; CDR3 DNA: TGCGCCAGCAGCGTAGACAATTCACCCCTCCACTTT; CDR3 protein: CASSVDNSPLHF
V gene: TRBV7-8; D gene: .; J gene: TRBJ2-1; clone size: few; CDR3 DNA: TGTGCCAGCAGCCGCTTACGGGGTAGTAATGAGCAGTTCTTC; CDR3 protein: CASSRLRGSNEQFF
V gene: TRBV12-3/TRBV12-4; D gene: TRBD2; J gene: TRBJ2-5; clone size: few; CDR3 DNA: TGTGCCAGCAGTCCTGTACTAGCGGGGGGGCGGGAGACCCAGTACTTC; CDR3 protein: CASSPVLAGGRETQYF
V gene: TRBV9; D gene: .; J gene: TRBJ2-1; clone size: .; CDR3 DNA: TGTGCCGGCAGCGCGTCCCCGGGGGCGCGGGAGACCCAGTTCTTC; CDR3 protein: CAGSASPGARETQFF
V gene: TRBV9; D gene: .; J gene: TRBJ1-4; clone size: few; CDR3 DNA: TGTGCCAGCAGCCCCCGCTTAGCCCAGGGGCCAGATGAAAAACTGTTTTTT; CDR3 protein: CASSPRLAQGPDEKLFF
V gene: TRBV7-9; D gene: .; J gene: TRBJ2-3; clone size: many; CDR3 DNA: TGTGCCAGCAGCCAGCCCCCAGATACGCAGTATTTT; CDR3 protein: CASSQPPDTQYF
V gene: TRBV24-1; D gene: .; J gene: TRBJ2-1; clone size: .; CDR3 DNA: TGTGCCACCAGTGATTCACGAAATGCCAGACGGACTTATGGGCAGTTCTTC; CDR3 protein: CATSDSRNARRTYGQFF